The T cell receptor (beta chain) described here comes from a study of T cells in Graves' hyperthyroidism and ophthalmopathy. There are many counts of this clonotype. Antigen specificity is unknown. A much larger clone lies a single base off, so this may be a read error. The V segment lost 3 bases and the J segment 4 bases; nucleotides outside the gene matches: 9. The CDR3 is 15 residues long. Germline CDR1 DFQATT, CDR2 SNEGSKA (reference sequence). Patients with uncontrolled infections, other autoimmune diseases, pregnancy or lactation were excluded. Overall study results and limits: Progression to ophthalmopathy was predicted a median of 6.5 months early. Researchers report that a 13 V-J model separated ophthalmopathy from stable hyperthyroidism. Most thyroid-expanded clonotypes above 0.001 were also found in blood.

It was RNA transcripts that yielded the amplified TCR beta CDR3 regions. The TCR CDR3 first-round RT-PCR relied on the HTBI primer set. TCRdb used MiXCR to reprocess the multiplex PCR reads, holding one entry per CDR3 protein. The sample consists of 500,000 to 600,000 distinct CDR3 sequences, roughly 45% of them appearing once. The rearrangement links TRBV20-1 to TRBJ1-5; TRBD1 aligns across 7 bases. The sequence came from an adult woman with Graves' disease, either hyperthyroidism or ophthalmopathy (not recorded which). The sample was peripheral blood or thyroid tissue (not recorded which). The CDR3 bases are TGCAGTGCTAGGGAAACAAGGGGGCAAAATCAGCCCCAGCATTTT. It codes for CSARETRGQNQPQHF.